What follows are 16 T cell receptor beta chains derived from one specimen sequenced in a study of T-cell reconstitution after alpha-beta-depleted transplantation in children. For TCRbeta, the library was prepared with unique molecular identifiers. TCRdb fed the PCR reads into MiXCR, producing one record per CDR3 protein. The sample has more than 550,000 distinct CDR3 sequences, 8% to 11% seen once. The source was PBMCs from the stem cell graft donor, collected from the stem cell graft. The source is a human donor who donated a stem cell graft to a child with acute myeloid leukemia.

This clonotype was counted many times. This rearrangement joins TRBV7-6 to TRBJ1-1; TRBD1 might be the D (5 bases). V lost 2 bases and J lost 5, with 9 bases in between. Germline-derived CDR1 and CDR2 are SGHVS and FNYEAQ. This CDR3 contains 13 residues. The CDR3 spells CASSLKEGTEAFF. CDR3 coding DNA: TGTGCCAGCAGCTTAAAAGAGGGGACTGAAGCTTTCTTT.

The gene calls are TRBV5-1 and TRBJ1-6; weak D call: TRBD1 (5 bases). CDR1 and CDR2 from the germline V gene are SGHRS and YFSETQ. The CDR3 has 17 amino acids. V was trimmed by 5 bases and J by 0 bases, leaving 15 bases between them. This CDR3 reads CASSVRQQSSYNSPLHF. The CDR3 DNA reads TGCGCCAGCAGTGTGAGACAGCAAAGCTCCTATAATTCACCCCTCCACTTT.

In its sample, this clonotype was seen many times. This CDR3 is CASSYSRAGSGNEQFF. In DNA form, the CDR3 reads TGTGCCAGCAGTTACTCGAGGGCGGGATCGGGTAATGAGCAGTTCTTC. The chain uses TRBV6-5 and TRBJ2-1; tentatively, D is TRBD2 (6 bases). The germline V and J ends were trimmed by 0 bases and 7 bases, with 16 bases remaining between them. Per the germline V gene, CDR1 is MNHEY and CDR2 is SVGAGI. This CDR3 contains 16 residues.

The chain links TRBV6-5 to TRBJ2-5; D is tentatively TRBD1 or TRBD2 (7 bases each). The germline V gene encodes CDR1 MNHEY and CDR2 SVGAGI. The CDR3 is 14 amino acids. The V gene lost 2 bases and the J gene lost 5 bases, with 12 bases spanning the gap. For the CDR3, the DNA is TGTGCCAGCAGTTACACCAGGGGGGGGGAGACCCAGTACTTC. This encodes CASSYTRGGETQYF.

This clonotype was seen only a few times. This chain uses TRBV19 with TRBJ2-1; D is uncertain. The CDR3 has 14 amino acids. Trimming left V 8 bases short and J 5 bases short, with 16 bases between. Germline loops: CDR1 LNHDA, CDR2 SQIVND (reference sequence). In nucleotides, the CDR3 is TGTGCCAGTGGGATTTCCGATCGACACAATGAGCAGTTCTTC. Its protein product is CASGISDRHNEQFF.

The rearrangement joins TRBV30 to TRBJ1-2, with D uncertain. V was pared by 3 bases and J by 2 bases, with 7 bases between. The CDR3 sequence is 12 residues long. Germline V gene sequence: CDR1 GTSNPN, CDR2 SVGIG (reference sequence). CDR3 nucleotides: TGTGCCTGGAGCCGCCTAAACTATGGCTACACCTTC. As protein: CAWSRLNYGYTF.

This clonotype was counted a few times. The chain employs TRBV7-9 and TRBJ1-4; D not certain. The ends were cut back, 5 bases at V and 7 bases at J, with 11 bases in the middle. The CDR3 is 13 residues long. The germline V gene encodes CDR1 SEHNR and CDR2 FQNEAQ (reference sequence). The CDR3 nucleotides are TGTGCCAGCAGCGATGGACGGTTTGAAAAACTGTTTTTT. It specifies CASSDGRFEKLFF.

The chain has TRBV7-2 and TRBJ2-3; D is ambiguous. Trimming removed 5 bases from V and 4 bases from J, with 16 bases in between. Germline V gives CDR1 SGHTA, CDR2 FQGNSA. The length of the CDR3 is 15 residues. In nucleotides, the CDR3 is TGTGCCAGCAGCCCAATCGTGGGTGTCCCAGATACGCAGTATTTT. Protein: CASSPIVGVPDTQYF.

This clonotype was detected ten times or more. The rearrangement links TRBV6-4 to TRBJ2-1; 9 nucleotides align to TRBD2. The CDR3 is made up of 15 amino acids. Germline V gene lookup returns CDR1 MRHNA and CDR2 SNTAGT. The V and J ends lost 8 bases and 7 bases, in that order; junction bases with no gene match: 12. CDR3 DNA sequence: TGTGCCAGCCGGTGGGCGGGAGGGCCGGAAAATGAGCAGTTCTTC. Residues: CASRWAGGPENEQFF.

There are a few counts of this clonotype. This sequence joins TRBV5-6 and TRBJ2-1, with 9 bases identical to TRBD1. This CDR3 region has 14 residues. Germline V gives CDR1 SGHDT, CDR2 YYEEEE. The V and J ends lost 3 bases and 6 bases, in that order; junction bases with no gene match: 4. CDR3 protein: CASSWDRVSNEQFF. The CDR3 DNA is TGTGCCAGCAGCTGGGACAGGGTGAGCAATGAGCAGTTCTTC.

The CDR3 region is CASSSGLAGGLSTGELFF. The CDR3 DNA follows: TGTGCCAGCAGCTCGGGACTAGCGGGAGGGTTGAGCACCGGGGAGCTGTTTTTT. The chain recombines TRBV7-8 with TRBJ2-2, with 16 bases identical to TRBD2. The V gene's germline CDR1 is SGHVS and CDR2 FQNEAQ. Unmatched junction bases numbered 6, after V lost 4 bases and J lost 4 bases. The CDR3 totals 18 residues.

This clonotype has at least ten counts. The chain has TRBV6-5 and TRBJ2-7, with D perhaps given as TRBD1 or TRBD2 (5 bases each). The CDR3 runs to 15 residues. The V gene's germline CDR1 is MNHEY and CDR2 SVGAGI. Deletions cut 2 bases from V and 2 bases from J, with 13 bases between. The CDR3 sequence is CASSYKRDGPYEQYF. The DNA for the CDR3 is TGTGCCAGCAGTTACAAAAGGGACGGCCCCTACGAGCAGTACTTC.

The chain employs TRBV5-5 and TRBJ2-1; 7 bases agree with TRBD2. Germline V lookup: CDR1 SGHKS, CDR2 YYEKEE (reference sequence). V lost 3 bases and J lost 0; bases outside the gene matches: 6. The CDR3 spans 16 residues. CDR3 nucleotides: TGTGCCAGCAGCTGGGTAGCGGGTATCTCCTACAATGAGCAGTTCTTC. It is translated as CASSWVAGISYNEQFF. The full variable domain, completed using reference TRBV5-5 and TRBJ2-1, is DAGVTQSPTHLIKTRGQQVTLRCSPISGHKSVSWYQQVLGQGPQFIFQYYEKEERGRGNFPDRFSARQFPNYSSELNVNALLLGDSALYLCASSWVAGISYNEQFFGPGTRLTVL.

V gene TRBV6-2 or TRBV6-3 combines with J gene TRBJ2-7; TRBD2 matches 7 bases. The V gene's germline CDR1 is MNHEY and CDR2 SVGEGT. This CDR3 region has 13 residues. The junction had 7 bases not matched to a gene; V was cut back by 7 bases and J by 4 bases. The CDR3 region is CASKSAGAYEQYF. The CDR3 DNA is TGTGCCAGCAAGTCCGCGGGAGCGTACGAGCAGTACTTC.

This clonotype turned up a few times. The rearrangement joins TRBV6-2 or TRBV6-3 to TRBJ2-7; D may be TRBD2 (6 bases). Germline V gene sequence: CDR1 MNHEY, CDR2 SVGEGT. This CDR3 is 15 amino acids long. Trimming cost V 2 bases and J 4 bases, with 15 bases left between them. CDR3 in DNA: TGTGCCAGCAGTTACACGGGAGATCTCCGATACGAGCAGTACTTC. Its protein is CASSYTGDLRYEQYF.

This clonotype occurred many times. The chain combines TRBV12-3 or TRBV12-4 with TRBJ2-2; no clear D. The CDR3 totals 14 residues. Trimming cost V 7 bases and J 7 bases, with 16 bases left between them. CDR3 nucleotides: TGTGCCAGCATCGTCCATCGAGTGGACGGGGAGCTGTTTTTT. It codes for CASIVHRVDGELFF.